This TCR beta chain was observed in a study of blood T cell repertoires in COVID-19. Study context: Material from acute and convalescent COVID-19 was sourced from the United States, Italy and Spain. T cells, B-cell-depleted T cells, or PBMCs provided the cDNA or gDNA that served as material.

Trimming shortened V by 0 bases and J by 2 bases, and 13 bases separated the two germline ends. Germline lookup yields CDR1 MNHEY and CDR2 SMNVEV (reference sequence). The CDR3 is 16 amino acids. Measured with immunoSEQ multiplex PCR; TCRdb has only the in-frame clones, and not every one. In the table there are hundreds of thousands of clones, about 82% of which are singletons. The gene calls are TRBV27 and TRBJ1-2; perhaps TRBD1 as D (6 bases). The receptor was isolated from a human donor in a cohort sampled during active COVID-19. The sequencing sample was made of peripheral blood. The CDR3 coding sequence is TGTGCCAGCAGTTTATCCCGGGGGGCCATAAACTATGGCTACACCTTC. Protein sequence: CASSLSRGAINYGYTF.